This TCR beta chain was captured by sequencing in a study of vaccination and CD4 T cells after COVID-19. The treatment here: roughly 10-day PBMC culture with coronavirus spike peptide pools or control peptides (ViraFEST assay). With respect to this clonotype: As yet, its antigen is unknown.

Sequencing of DNA taken from cultured CD4+ T cells relied on the Oncomine TCR Beta short-read assay. TCRdb redid the calling of the PCR reads with MiXCR, one entry per CDR3 protein. The data hold 9,500 to 14,000 distinct CDR3 sequences, with about 42% observed a single time. Germline-derived CDR1 and CDR2 are MDHEN and SYDVKM. V lost 5 bases and J 1 base, leaving 2 bases between the germline ends. This CDR3 region has 12 residues. The sequence was obtained from a human donor who had recovered from COVID-19. The sequencing sample was made of CD4+ T cells from blood, cultured in vitro. J is TRBJ2-2 and V is TRBV28, with D hard to call. The CDR3 bases are TGTGCCAGCAGTAGGAACACCGGGGAGCTGTTTTTT. Its protein product is CASSRNTGELFF.